These 19 T cell receptor beta chains were sequenced from one sample in a study of prognosis after radiotherapy for stage I lung cancer. Genomic DNA was the source, and TCR beta CDR3 was amplified from it by two-round multiplex PCR. The first round of PCR was done with primers that matched each TRBV and TRBJ gene. TCRdb passed the multiplex PCR reads through MiXCR, listing each CDR3 protein once. The sample includes 15,000 or so distinct CDR3 sequences, 29% seen only once; the top ten take roughly a third. Source: PBMCs, taken before or after stereotactic body radiation therapy (not recorded which). All receptors derive from a donor over 45 with non-small cell lung cancer.

This clonotype showed up many times. The chain couples TRBV19 to TRBJ2-3; no clear D. Between the trimmed V and J ends, which lost 4 bases and 0 bases, there was a span of 14 bases. There are 16 residues in the CDR3. The germline gives CDR1 LNHDA, CDR2 SQIVND (reference sequence). CDR3 loop: CASSSEIYPSTDTQYF. DNA of the CDR3: TGTGCCAGTAGTAGCGAGATATATCCTAGCACAGATACGCAGTATTTT.

As regards this clonotype: Since a much larger clone is just one base distant, this may be a read error. J is TRBJ2-5 and V is TRBV4-2; D is possibly TRBD1 or TRBD2 (5 bases each). The CDR3 covers 14 residues. Germline values: CDR1 LGHNA, CDR2 YNFKEQ. The CDR3 reads CANSSGTRKETQYF. CDR3 coding DNA: TGTGCCAACAGCTCCGGGACGAGAAAAGAGACCCAGTACTTC.

Details on this clonotype: A far larger clone is only one base removed, so a read error is likely. The V call is TRBV6-4, the J call TRBJ1-2; no clear D. The CDR3 has 15 residues. Germline values: CDR1 MRHNA, CDR2 SNTAGT. The CDR3 coding sequence is TGTACCAGCAGTGAAAGTACAGTAGCTAACTATGGCTACACCTTC. The encoded protein is CTSSESTVANYGYTF.

This clonotype appeared many times. The chain employs TRBV20-1 and TRBJ2-3; possibly TRBD1 or TRBD2 for D (5 bases each). With 3 bases removed from V and 2 bases from J, the gap between germline ends came to 12 bases. CDR1 is DFQATT, CDR2 SNEGSKA, per germline (reference sequence). This CDR3 spans 14 amino acids. The CDR3 nucleotides are TGCAGTGCTAGTTGGGGGATTTCCACAGATACGCAGTATTTT. Translation: CSASWGISTDTQYF.

This clonotype was detected ten times or more. The CDR3: CASSYSSGGAGLYNEQFF. The CDR3 DNA reads as TGTGCCAGCAGTTACTCGTCGGGTGGAGCGGGACTGTACAATGAGCAGTTCTTC. The gene calls are TRBV6-5 and TRBJ2-1; TRBD2 agrees at 7 bases. Germline assignment: CDR1 MNHEY and CDR2 SVGAGI. The CDR3 totals 18 residues. The junction had 12 bases not matched to a gene; V was cut back by 0 bases and J by 4 bases.

This clonotype has at least ten counts. V is TRBV11-3 and J is TRBJ2-3; a weak D match, TRBD2 (5 bases). The germline V and J ends were trimmed by 2 bases and 0 bases, with 9 bases remaining between them. The germline V gene encodes CDR1 SGHNT and CDR2 YENEEA. The CDR3 loop spans 15 amino acids. This CDR3 reads CASSLTGLSTDTQYF. CDR3 nucleotides: TGTGCCAGCAGCTTAACCGGACTTAGCACAGATACGCAGTATTTT.

This clonotype came up a few times. The germline gene is not matched at one end of the junction; a read error may be the cause. The chain joins TRBV3-1 to TRBJ1-3; TRBD1 matches at 8 bases. Germline CDR1 and CDR2: LGHDT and YNNKEL (reference sequence). The CDR3 has 15 residues. CDR3 region: CASSQEGRQGNTVYF. The DNA of the CDR3 is TGTGCCAGCAGCCAAGAAGGGAGACAGGGGAACACCGTATATTTT.

Remarks on this clonotype: No DNA is shown, since the ends of the CDR3 on it are uncertain; the CDR3 is the one TCRdb lists. J is TRBJ2-6 and V is TRBV6-1; the D segment call TRBD1 is taken from the table without a DNA check. Germline assignment: CDR1 MNHNS and CDR2 SASEGT. The CDR3 length is 17 residues, termini included. The CDR3 protein is CASSTGQVGSGANVLSF.

Comment on this clonotype: The junction shows a germline mismatch at one end, possibly a read error. The chain uses TRBV9 and TRBJ2-6, with a weak D call TRBD2 (7 bases). This CDR3 spans 20 amino acids. Germline V gene sequence: CDR1 SGDLS, CDR2 YYNGEE. This CDR3 is CSSSPHEGGTIPAGANVLTF. The CDR3 coding sequence is TGTTCCAGCAGCCCTCATGAGGGAGGGACAATCCCTGCCGGGGCCAACGTCCTGACTTTC.

This clonotype was recorded many times. The gene calls are TRBV12-3 or TRBV12-4 and TRBJ1-1, with a possible D match to TRBD1 (5 bases). V shed 5 bases and J shed 4 bases, with 8 bases lying between them. The CDR3 loop spans 12 amino acids. This CDR3 reads CASSQGGTEAFF. CDR3 sequence (DNA): TGTGCCAGCAGTCAGGGAGGCACTGAAGCTTTCTTT.

This clonotype came up many times. This chain uses TRBV5-6 with TRBJ1-1; no definite D call. CDR3 size: 16 residues. V lost 2 bases, J lost 0 bases, and 14 bases lay in between. In germline, CDR1 is SGHDT, CDR2 YYEEEE. CDR3: CASSFLLVGVNTEAFF. CDR3 coding DNA: TGTGCCAGCAGCTTCCTCTTGGTCGGGGTGAACACTGAAGCTTTCTTT.

A word on this clonotype: This may be a read error: a much more frequent sequence differs by one nucleotide. This chain's CDR3 is CSAGGIVTLLHF. Here the CDR3 DNA reads TGCAGTGCCGGGGGTATAGTGACACTCCTCCACTTT. This rearrangement joins TRBV20-1 to TRBJ1-6; maybe TRBD1 (5 bases). The germline V gene encodes CDR1 DFQATT and CDR2 SNEGSKA (reference sequence). The CDR3 is made up of 12 amino acids. The V end was cut by 6 bases, the J end by 15 bases, with 18 bases between.

There are many counts of this clonotype. This CDR3 reads CASRYQTHRSETQYF. The CDR3, as DNA: TGTGCCAGCAGATACCAGACACACCGGTCAGAGACCCAGTACTTC. The chain combines TRBV27 with TRBJ2-5, with D uncertain. Germline CDR1 is MNHEY and CDR2 is SMNVEV (reference sequence). The CDR3 is 15 amino acids. V lost 6 bases to trimming and J lost 4 bases, with 18 bases between them.

This clonotype showed up many times. The chain combines TRBV3-1 with TRBJ1-1; TRBD1 might be the D (5 bases). Trimming cost V 1 base and J 8 bases, with 14 bases left between them. Germline loops: CDR1 LGHDT, CDR2 YNNKEL (reference sequence). The CDR3 has 14 residues. CDR3 in amino acids: CASSQGVGRVEAFF. CDR3 coding DNA: TGTGCCAGCAGCCAAGGAGTGGGCAGGGTGGAAGCTTTCTTT.

By share, this clonotype counts as medium-sized (0.01 to 0.1%). This CDR3 reads CASSLQGGSFDEQFF. The CDR3 nucleotides are TGTGCCAGCAGTTTACAGGGAGGGTCATTCGATGAGCAGTTCTTC. The J gene is TRBJ2-1, the V gene TRBV12-3 or TRBV12-4; 7 nucleotides match TRBD2. V was pared by 2 bases and J by 8 bases, with 9 bases of the junction left unmatched. The CDR3 is made up of 15 amino acids.

The table lists this clonotype with many counts. This chain uses TRBV2 with TRBJ1-4; D ambiguous. Germline V gene lookup returns CDR1 SNHLY and CDR2 FYNNEI. V was trimmed by 2 bases and J by 4 bases, leaving 11 bases between them. The CDR3 spans 15 residues. CDR3 in amino acids: CASSETGPGNEKLFF. As DNA, the CDR3 is TGTGCCAGCAGTGAAACTGGACCCGGTAATGAAAAACTGTTTTTT. Combining the CDR3 with reference TRBV2 and TRBJ1-4 gives the whole variable domain EPEVTQTPSHQVTQMGQEVILRCVPISNHLYFYWYRQILGQKVEFLVSFYNNEISEKSEIFDDQFSVERPDGSNFTLKIRSTKLEDSAMYFCASSETGPGNEKLFFGSGTQLSVL.

This rearrangement joins TRBV5-1 to TRBJ2-3; 9 nucleotides align to TRBD1. In germline, CDR1 is SGHRS, CDR2 YFSETQ. Trimming cost V 8 bases and J 3 bases; bases outside gene matches: 7. The CDR3 extends over 14 amino acids. CDR3 bases: TGCGCCAGTCCCCGGGACAGGGTAACAGATACGCAGTATTTT. Translated, it gives CASPRDRVTDTQYF.

This CDR3 reads CASSPNRDPRLYEQYF. The CDR3 DNA sequence: TGTGCCAGCTCACCTAACCGGGACCCCCGGCTATACGAGCAGTACTTC. The V gene is TRBV18, the J gene TRBJ2-7, with D perhaps given as TRBD1 or TRBD2 (5 bases each). Germline V gene sequence: CDR1 KGHSH, CDR2 LQKENI. V gave up 3 bases and J gave up 4 bases, with 19 bases separating them. The CDR3 has 16 amino acids.

This clonotype was counted many times. The V and J genes are TRBV6-1 and TRBJ2-5; D might be TRBD1 or TRBD2, each matching 5 bases. The V and J ends lost 5 bases and 5 bases respectively, with 21 bases between them. Germline CDR1 reads MNHNS; CDR2 reads SASEGT. The CDR3 has 16 residues. The CDR3 protein is CASSYGIGVSGETQYF. The CDR3 bases are TGTGCCAGCAGTTACGGGATAGGGGTTTCCGGGGAGACCCAGTACTTC.